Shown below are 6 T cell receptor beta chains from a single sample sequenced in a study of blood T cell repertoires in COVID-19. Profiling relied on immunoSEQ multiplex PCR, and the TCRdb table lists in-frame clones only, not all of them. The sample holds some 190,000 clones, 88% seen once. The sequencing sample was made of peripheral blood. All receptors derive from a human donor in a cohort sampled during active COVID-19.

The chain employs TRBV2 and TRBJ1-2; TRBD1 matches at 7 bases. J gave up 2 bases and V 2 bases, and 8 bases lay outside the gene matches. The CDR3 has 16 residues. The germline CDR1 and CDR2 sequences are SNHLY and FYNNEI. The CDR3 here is CASSESRAGGNYGYTF. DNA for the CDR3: TGTGCCAGCAGTGAAAGTCGGGCAGGGGGGAACTATGGCTACACCTTC.

CDR3 in DNA: TGCAGCGTTACAGGGACTAGCGGGAGTTCCTACGAGCAGTACTTC. This codes for CSVTGTSGSSYEQYF. V is TRBV29-1 and J is TRBJ2-7; 14 bases match TRBD2. The V gene's germline CDR1 is SQVTM and CDR2 ANQGSEA. The V and J ends lost 5 bases and 1 base, in that order; junction bases with no gene match: 4. The CDR3 totals 15 residues.

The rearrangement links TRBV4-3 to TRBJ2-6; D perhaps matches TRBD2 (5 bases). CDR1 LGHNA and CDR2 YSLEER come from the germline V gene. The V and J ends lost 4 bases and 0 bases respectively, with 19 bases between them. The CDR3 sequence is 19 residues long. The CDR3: CASSPYLPGNPSGANVLTF. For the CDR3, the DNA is TGCGCCAGCAGCCCATACCTGCCCGGGAACCCCTCTGGGGCCAACGTCCTGACTTTC.

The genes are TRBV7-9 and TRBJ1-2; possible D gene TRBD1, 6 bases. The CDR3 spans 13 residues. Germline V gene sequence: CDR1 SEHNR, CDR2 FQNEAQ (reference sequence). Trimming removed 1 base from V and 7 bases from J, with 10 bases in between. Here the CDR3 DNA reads TGTGCCAGCAGCTTAGGAACAGGGACTGGCTACACCTTC. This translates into CASSLGTGTGYTF.

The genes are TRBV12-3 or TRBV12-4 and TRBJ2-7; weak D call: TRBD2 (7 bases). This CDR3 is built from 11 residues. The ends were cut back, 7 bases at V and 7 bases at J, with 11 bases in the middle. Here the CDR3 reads CASTRGAEQYF. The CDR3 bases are TGTGCCAGCACCCGGGGGGCGGAGCAGTACTTC.

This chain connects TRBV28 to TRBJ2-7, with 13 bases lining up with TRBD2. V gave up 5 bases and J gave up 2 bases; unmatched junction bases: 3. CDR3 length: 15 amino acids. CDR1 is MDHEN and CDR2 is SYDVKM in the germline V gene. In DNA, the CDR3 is TGTGCCAGCAGTACCGGGACTAGCGGGACCTACGAGCAGTACTTC. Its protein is CASSTGTSGTYEQYF.